This T cell receptor beta chain was identified during a study of T cells in pancreatic ductal adenocarcinoma. Repertoires were generated with immunoSEQ multiplex PCR, while TCRdb's copy carries only in-frame clones and drops some. The sample lists about 100,000 clones, over 90% seen once, with 2.5% to 3.5% in the top ten. About this clone itself: Its matching antigen is unknown.

No neoadjuvant therapy was given to the selected pancreatic ductal adenocarcinoma patients before their surgery. Study results and caveats: Tumor-versus-blood clonality comparisons may be biased toward lower tumor diversity. Blood had more productive templates and roughly 8-fold more unique clonotypes than tumor. The resected pancreatic cancer cohort was biased toward the minority with early-stage disease. No significant tumor-blood clonality difference; means were about 0.11 and 0.072.

Germline loops: CDR1 KGHSH, CDR2 LQKENI. V lost 6 bases and J lost 5, with 11 bases in between. The CDR3 sequence is 13 residues long. The chain has TRBV18 and TRBJ2-1, with D perhaps matching TRBD1 (5 bases). This sequence originates from a human donor with pancreatic ductal adenocarcinoma. Sequenced material: PBMCs. CDR3 loop: CASSPLGDNEQFF. The CDR3, as DNA: TGTGCCAGCTCGCCTCTAGGGGACAATGAGCAGTTCTTC.